These T cell receptor beta chains were read from a single sample in a study of T cell changes during pregnancy in multiple sclerosis. Libraries were prepared by immunoSEQ multiplex PCR; TCRdb keeps only in-frame clonotypes and omits some of them. Of tens of thousands of clones listed, about 89% are singletons. The material was peripheral blood, obtained in the first trimester of pregnancy. These receptors originate from a female donor in good health, enrolled as a control in a pregnancy study. CDR3s include the opening cysteine and the closing phenylalanine or tryptophan. D genes are given only for firm matches. Rows give clone size only sometimes, using once, few, many, or a class for an expanded clone.

v_call	clone_size	j_call	d_call	cdr3_nt	cdr3_aa
TRBV10-3	NA	TRBJ2-3	NA	TGTGCCATCAGTGAGTCAGGCAGGTCCTCCCTCACAGATACGCAGTATTTT	CAISESGRSSLTDTQYF
TRBV19	NA	TRBJ2-1	TRBD1	TGTGCCAGTAGCACTTGGGGGACAGGGGGCTACAATGAGCAGTTCTTC	CASSTWGTGGYNEQFF
TRBV10-1	NA	TRBJ1-3	NA	TGCGCCAGCAGCCCCGCTGCTACTGGAAACACCATATATTTT	CASSPAATGNTIYF
TRBV5-4	NA	TRBJ1-4	NA	TGTGCCAGCAGCTTTCTTGTTGCGGGGGAGGGAGAAAAACTGTTTTTT	CASSFLVAGEGEKLFF
TRBV2	NA	TRBJ2-7	NA	TGTGCCAGCTCCGAGGCCTACGAGCAGTACTTC	CASSEAYEQYF
TRBV19	NA	TRBJ1-2	TRBD1	TGTGCCAGTAGTGACAGGGCTGGTGGCTACACCTTC	CASSDRAGGYTF
TRBV19	NA	TRBJ1-6	NA	TGTGCCAGTACAAGGTTAGCGGGGTCCACAGGCAATTCACCCCTCCACTTT	CASTRLAGSTGNSPLHF
TRBV7-2	NA	TRBJ2-2	NA	TGTGCCAGCAGCTTAGACCCGGGTACCGGGGAGCTGTTTTTT	CASSLDPGTGELFF
TRBV4-3	NA	TRBJ1-4	TRBD1	TGCGCCAGCAGCCCCTCACAGGGGGCGAGAACTAATGAAAAACTGTTTTTT	CASSPSQGARTNEKLFF
TRBV19	NA	TRBJ1-6	NA	TGTGCCAGTACCCCGGGCAGGGAAAATTCACCCCTCCACTTT	CASTPGRENSPLHF
TRBV9	once	TRBJ2-5	TRBD2	TGTGCCAGCAGCCCCTTTGCGGGGGGGAAGGAGACCCAGTACTTC	CASSPFAGGKETQYF
TRBV30	NA	TRBJ1-2	TRBD1	TGTGCCTGGAGTGCACAGGGGGCTATTGGTGGCTACACCTTC	CAWSAQGAIGGYTF
TRBV19	NA	TRBJ2-7	NA	TGTGCCAGTAGTATGGGGCAGGGGCCCTCCTACGAGCAGTACTTC	CASSMGQGPSYEQYF
TRBV7-2	NA	TRBJ2-3	NA	TGTGCCAGCAGCCAGGGACATCACACAGATACGCAGTATTTT	CASSQGHHTDTQYF
TRBV28	once	TRBJ2-5	NA	TGTGCCAGCAGTTTAAAGGACAGAGAAGAGACCCAGTACTTC	CASSLKDREETQYF
TRBV4-1	NA	TRBJ1-6	TRBD1	TGCGCCAGCAGCCAAGAGAACGGACAGGGGTTTTACGATAATTCACCCCTCCACTTT	CASSQENGQGFYDNSPLHF
TRBV6-5	NA	TRBJ2-2	TRBD1	TGTGCCAGCAGTTCGGACAGGGGCGGCACCGGGGAGCTGTTTTTT	CASSSDRGGTGELFF
TRBV2	NA	TRBJ2-1	NA	TGTGCCAGCAAACCACAGGGTGGGCAGTTCTTC	CASKPQGGQFF
TRBV5-1	NA	TRBJ2-7	TRBD1	TGCGCCAGCAGCCAAGACACAGGGGGCCTTTGGTACGAGCAGTACTTC	CASSQDTGGLWYEQYF
TRBV6-5	NA	TRBJ2-2	NA	TGTGCCAGCAGTTACCTCGGCAGGTCGAACACCGGGGAGCTGTTTTTT	CASSYLGRSNTGELFF
TRBV4-1	NA	TRBJ1-2	TRBD1	TGCGCCAGCAGCCCGTCCGGGACAGACGCCTATGGCTACACCTTC	CASSPSGTDAYGYTF
TRBV4-1	NA	TRBJ2-2	NA	TGCGCCAGCAGCGCCGGGGGCACCGGGGAGCTGTTTTTT	CASSAGGTGELFF
TRBV10-3	NA	TRBJ1-2	NA	TGTGCCATCAGTGAGTCTTTGTCGGGTACCAACTATGGCTACACCTTC	CAISESLSGTNYGYTF
TRBV15	few	TRBJ2-3	TRBD1	TGTGCCACCAGCAGAGCCCGGACAGGGGGCACAGATACGCAGTATTTT	CATSRARTGGTDTQYF
TRBV27	NA	TRBJ1-2	TRBD1	TGTGCCAGCAGTTGGACAGGTGCGGGTGGCTACACCTTC	CASSWTGAGGYTF
TRBV18	once	TRBJ1-5	TRBD1	TGTGCCAGCTCACGAACAGGGGGCGCAACTGGCAATCAGCCCCAGCATTTT	CASSRTGGATGNQPQHF
TRBV15	NA	TRBJ1-3	NA	TGTGCCACCAGGGCGGGGGGGGGCCTATCTGGAAACACCATATATTTT	CATRAGGGLSGNTIYF
TRBV28	NA	TRBJ1-5	NA	TGTGCCAGCAGTTTACAACAGGGTCATCAGCCCCAGCATTTT	CASSLQQGHQPQHF